This T cell receptor (beta chain) was identified during a study of OX40 agonist ivuxolimab in advanced cancers. Overall study: Patients received ivuxolimab, an intravenous treatment, every 2 weeks at 0.01 to 10 mg/kg. General observations from the study: The expanded peripheral T cells' antigen specificity was not determined. The average count of expanded clones was higher among CD8+ T cells than among CD4+. The study found among the lowest clonal expansion in partial responders at 0.1-3.0 mg/kg.

CDR1 and CDR2 (germline): SGHVS, FQNEAQ. The CDR3 runs to 15 residues. V shed 6 bases, J shed 1 base, and the junction held 4 bases outside the gene matches. In this sample, this clone turned up a few times. As yet, its antigen is unknown. Some clones are missing from TCRdb's copy, which holds only in-frame ones; the method was immunoSEQ multiplex PCR. The sample holds tens of thousands of clones; around nine tenths are singletons and the top ten take roughly 60%. This TCR was recovered from an adult with an advanced solid tumor such as melanoma, head and neck, liver or kidney cancer. The chain carries TRBV7-8 and TRBJ1-5, with TRBD1 matching 9 bases. The sample consisted of CD4+ or CD8+ T cells sorted from blood, taken in a trial of the OX40 agonist ivuxolimab. The CDR3 coding sequence is TGTGCCAGCAGAAAGGACAGGGGAAGCAATCAGCCCCAGCATTTT. Translating it yields CASRKDRGSNQPQHF.